Below are 27 T cell receptor beta chains sequenced from a single sample in a study of cytomegalovirus exposure and HLA in healthy donors. The PCR used 60 Vbeta and 13 Jbeta primers. Repertoires were generated with immunoSEQ multiplex PCR, while TCRdb's copy carries only in-frame clones and drops some. Of some 130,000 clones listed, 66% are singletons. Sequencing was done on a sample of PBMCs. The receptors here all came from a human donor in good health.

The chain joins TRBV4-1 to TRBJ2-5; D gene ambiguous. Trimming took off 1 base at V and 4 bases at J, with 10 bases between the two ends. The CDR3 is 14 residues long. CDR1 is MGHRA, CDR2 YSYEKL, per germline. The chain's CDR3 is CASSQVLLIETQYF. CDR3 nucleotide sequence: TGCGCCAGCAGCCAAGTCCTCCTAATAGAGACCCAGTACTTC.

This clone was counted only a few times. The V call is TRBV9, the J call TRBJ2-2; the D is unclear. Germline values: CDR1 SGDLS, CDR2 YYNGEE. The CDR3 sequence is 14 residues long. The V end was cut by 0 bases, the J end by 4 bases, with 7 bases between. CDR3 nucleotides: TGTGCCAGCAGCGTAGATCGAGCCACCGGGGAGCTGTTTTTT. As protein: CASSVDRATGELFF.

The CDR3 sequence: CASSYSRDTGELFF. In nucleotides, the CDR3 is TGTGCCAGCAGTTACTCCAGGGACACCGGGGAGCTGTTTTTT. The chain is built from TRBV6-5 and TRBJ2-2; possibly TRBD1 for D (5 bases). The CDR3 has 14 amino acids. V was cut by 0 bases and J by 3 bases, with 5 bases left in between. Germline CDR1 MNHEY, CDR2 SVGAGI.

The rearrangement uses TRBV11-1 and TRBJ2-2, with 8 bases that match TRBD1. The CDR3 contains 17 residues. Germline V gives CDR1 SGHAT, CDR2 FQDESV (reference sequence). V lost 5 bases to trimming and J lost 4 bases; unmatched junction nucleotides: 12. CDR3 in DNA: TGTGCCAGCAGCCCTACTCTCAGGGGGCGCCGCACCGGGGAGCTGTTTTTT. The encoded protein is CASSPTLRGRRTGELFF. Full variable domain (missing parts from reference TRBV11-1 and TRBJ2-2): EAEVAQSPRYKITEKSQAVAFWCDPISGHATLYWYRQILGQGPELLVQFQDESVVDDSQLPKDRFSAERLKGVDSTLKIQPAELGDSAMYLCASSPTLRGRRTGELFFGEGSRLTVL.

The J gene is TRBJ2-1, the V gene TRBV27; 8 bases match TRBD1. J gave up 6 bases and V 6 bases, and 4 bases lay outside the gene matches. The CDR3 is 13 residues long. The germline V gene has CDR1 MNHEY and CDR2 SMNVEV (reference sequence). The CDR3 spells CASSPGQANEQFF. CDR3 nucleotide sequence: TGTGCCAGCAGCCCGGGACAGGCCAATGAGCAGTTCTTC.

This clone came up a few times. The genes are TRBV5-4 and TRBJ2-7; D is perhaps TRBD2 (6 bases). The CDR3 covers 16 residues. The V gene lost 3 bases and the J gene lost 6 bases, with 22 bases spanning the gap. Germline CDR1 is SGHNT and CDR2 is YYREEE (reference sequence). The CDR3 sequence is CASSSRKGRGESEQYF. CDR3 DNA sequence: TGTGCCAGCAGCTCCAGGAAGGGGCGGGGTGAAAGCGAGCAGTACTTC.

DNA for the CDR3: TGTGCCAGCAGTTTCTGGGGGGGTCAAGAGACCCAGTACTTC. This sequence encodes CASSFWGGQETQYF. This chain uses TRBV27 with TRBJ2-5; 7 nucleotides match TRBD2. V was clipped by 3 bases and J by 2 bases; unmatched bases: 3. Per germline, CDR1 MNHEY and CDR2 SMNVEV (reference sequence). This CDR3 is built from 14 residues.

The chain is built from TRBV27 and TRBJ2-1; 8 bases line up with TRBD2. The CDR3 sequence is 16 residues long. J was trimmed by 3 bases and V by 7 bases; bases with no gene match: 11. The germline gives CDR1 MNHEY, CDR2 SMNVEV (reference sequence). This CDR3 reads CASIPGAGVFYNEQFF. The DNA for the CDR3 is TGTGCCAGCATACCGGGAGCGGGAGTTTTCTACAATGAGCAGTTCTTC.

The chain employs TRBV15 and TRBJ2-5; D gene uncertain. Per the germline V gene, CDR1 is LNHNV and CDR2 is YYDKDF (reference sequence). The CDR3 consists of 10 residues. V was trimmed by 9 bases and J by 5 bases, leaving 7 bases between them. CDR3 sequence reads: CATGVETQYF. The CDR3 nucleotides read TGTGCCACTGGAGTGGAGACCCAGTACTTC.

The V and J genes are TRBV9 and TRBJ2-1; 9 bases line up with TRBD2. V trimming: 4 bases; J trimming: 6 bases; junction bases outside the gene matches: 5. Germline V gene sequence: CDR1 SGDLS, CDR2 YYNGEE. The CDR3 is 14 residues long. As DNA, the CDR3 is TGTGCCAGCAGCACCTTAGCGGGAGCCAATGAGCAGTTCTTC. This encodes CASSTLAGANEQFF.

V usage is TRBV7-9 and J usage is TRBJ2-7; 9 bases align to TRBD1. The germline gives CDR1 SEHNR, CDR2 FQNEAQ (reference sequence). V lost 5 bases, J lost 2 bases, and 13 bases stayed unmatched. The CDR3 consists of 17 residues. This chain's CDR3 is CASSPSQGTGRPYEQYF. The CDR3 DNA follows: TGTGCCAGCAGCCCCAGCCAAGGGACAGGGAGACCCTACGAGCAGTACTTC.

The J gene is TRBJ2-2, the V gene TRBV5-6, with D possibly matching TRBD1 (6 bases). CDR3 length equals 15 residues. Germline CDR1 reads SGHDT; CDR2 reads YYEEEE. Trimming stripped 2 bases from V and 2 bases from J, with 10 bases between. The CDR3 sequence is CASSFGQYNTGELFF. The CDR3 DNA sequence: TGTGCCAGCAGCTTTGGACAGTACAACACCGGGGAGCTGTTTTTT.

The CDR3: CASTPSLAGINEQFF. The CDR3 DNA follows: TGTGCCAGCACACCTTCACTAGCGGGAATCAATGAGCAGTTCTTC. V usage is TRBV9 and J usage is TRBJ2-1; 10 bases agree with TRBD2. The CDR3 is 15 amino acids. Germline V gene sequence: CDR1 SGDLS, CDR2 YYNGEE. V lost 6 bases to trimming and J lost 6 bases; unmatched junction nucleotides: 9.

The rearrangement joins TRBV7-2 to TRBJ2-1; TRBD2 matches at 14 bases. The trim removed 3 bases at V and 9 bases at J, leaving 1 base unmatched. The CDR3 is 14 amino acids. Germline CDR1 is SGHTA and CDR2 is FQGNSA. CDR3 bases: TGTGCCAGCAGCTTGGGGACTAGCGGGGGTGAGCAGTTCTTC. Its protein product is CASSLGTSGGEQFF.

The V and J genes are TRBV7-3 and TRBJ2-2; 9 positions agree with TRBD2. The CDR3 has 18 amino acids. J lost 1 base, V lost 5 bases, and 11 bases had no gene match. Germline loops: CDR1 SGHTA, CDR2 FQGTGA. The CDR3 sequence: CASSPRGSGRGNTGELFF. CDR3 DNA sequence: TGTGCCAGCAGCCCCAGGGGTAGCGGGAGAGGGAACACCGGGGAGCTGTTTTTT.

The rearrangement uses TRBV19 and TRBJ1-5, with D possibly TRBD1 on 5 matching bases. The length of the CDR3 is 14 residues. Germline CDR1 LNHDA, CDR2 SQIVND (reference sequence). V was pared by 8 bases and J by 7 bases, with 18 bases between. The DNA of the CDR3 is TGTGCCAGTCCGAAGCGGGGGGAAGACCAGCCCCAGCATTTT. It encodes CASPKRGEDQPQHF. Full variable domain (outside the CDR3, taken from reference TRBV19 and TRBJ1-5): DGGITQSPKYLFRKEGQNVTLSCEQNLNHDAMYWYRQDPGQGLRLIYYSQIVNDFQKGDIAEGYSVSREKKESFPLTVTSAQKNPTAFYLCASPKRGEDQPQHFGDGTRLSIL.

V is TRBV9 and J is TRBJ2-1; TRBD2 is a possible D gene (5 bases). Germline lookup yields CDR1 SGDLS and CDR2 YYNGEE. The V and J ends lost 7 bases and 9 bases respectively, with 8 bases between them. This CDR3 is built from 10 residues. This chain's CDR3 is CASGRGEQFF. The DNA of the CDR3 is TGTGCCAGCGGTCGGGGTGAGCAGTTCTTC. Complete variable domain (other parts from reference TRBV9 and TRBJ2-1): DSGVTQTPKHLITATGQRVTLRCSPRSGDLSVYWYQQSLDQGLQFLIQYYNGEERAKGNILERFSAQQFPDLHSELNLSSLELGDSALYFCASGRGEQFFGPGTRLTVL.

The genes are TRBV18 and TRBJ2-3; D not certain. Trimming took off 0 bases at V and 2 bases at J, with 9 bases between the two ends. The germline V gene encodes CDR1 KGHSH and CDR2 LQKENI. The CDR3 consists of 15 residues. CDR3 amino acids: CASSPPSRSTDTQYF. CDR3 DNA sequence: TGTGCCAGCTCACCACCTAGCAGATCCACAGATACGCAGTATTTT.

The chain couples TRBV11-3 to TRBJ2-3; possible D gene TRBD1, 6 bases. Trimming shortened V by 3 bases and J by 6 bases, and 22 bases separated the two germline ends. The CDR3 totals 17 residues. Germline CDR1 is SGHNT and CDR2 is YENEEA. The CDR3 here is CASSFRPGTKKRDTQYF. The CDR3 DNA follows: TGTGCCAGCAGCTTCCGCCCCGGGACAAAAAAACGGGATACGCAGTATTTT.

The chain has TRBV6-1 and TRBJ2-4; 7 bases match TRBD1. With 6 bases clipped from V and 5 bases from J, the junction kept 4 bases outside the gene matches. The CDR3 is 13 residues long. Germline V lookup: CDR1 MNHNS, CDR2 SASEGT. This chain's CDR3 is CASSWDSQNIQYF. CDR3 bases: TGTGCCAGCAGCTGGGACAGCCAAAACATTCAGTACTTC.

V and J are TRBV27 and TRBJ2-3, with 8 bases identical to TRBD2. Germline V lookup: CDR1 MNHEY, CDR2 SMNVEV (reference sequence). The CDR3 loop spans 18 amino acids. Losses at the gene ends were 7 bases for V and 0 bases for J; bases not matched to a gene: 15. The CDR3, as DNA: TGTGCCAGCACTAGAGGGGGGTTACTAGCGGAGAGCACAGATACGCAGTATTTT. This codes for CASTRGGLLAESTDTQYF.

The J gene is TRBJ2-5, the V gene TRBV19; TRBD1 matches at 7 bases. The germline V gene encodes CDR1 LNHDA and CDR2 SQIVND (reference sequence). The trim removed 11 bases at V and 9 bases at J, leaving 12 bases unmatched. The CDR3 covers 12 residues. CDR3 residues: CASRTGSAAQYF. The DNA for the CDR3 is TGTGCCTCCCGGACAGGCAGCGCGGCCCAGTACTTC.

V usage is TRBV5-1 and J usage is TRBJ1-5; 9 bases map to TRBD1. V lost 0 bases and J lost 6; bases outside the gene matches: 7. The CDR3 has 16 residues. CDR1 and CDR2 (germline): SGHRS, YFSETQ. CDR3: CASSLGVTGGGQPQHF. As DNA, the CDR3 is TGCGCCAGCAGCTTGGGGGTGACAGGGGGTGGTCAGCCCCAGCATTTT.

The V call is TRBV28, the J call TRBJ1-3; no firm D call. Germline V gene sequence: CDR1 MDHEN, CDR2 SYDVKM. This CDR3 has 13 residues. The V gene lost 4 bases and the J gene lost 2 bases, with 6 bases spanning the gap. Written as DNA, the CDR3 is TGTGCCAGCAGTTGGGCCCCTGGAAACACCATATATTTT. Translation gives CASSWAPGNTIYF.

V is TRBV4-2 and J is TRBJ1-2; 8 bases match TRBD1. Germline V CDR1 and CDR2: LGHNA, YNFKEQ. CDR3 length: 15 amino acids. With V trimmed by 0 bases and J by 5 bases, 5 bases remained unmatched. DNA of the CDR3: TGTGCCAGCAGCCAAGACCGACAGGGGCCTTATGGCTACACCTTC. Translation gives CASSQDRQGPYGYTF.

V gene TRBV4-1 combines with J gene TRBJ2-3; the D gene is possibly TRBD1 (6 bases). The CDR3 extends over 15 amino acids. Germline loops: CDR1 MGHRA, CDR2 YSYEKL. Trimming removed 2 bases from V and 7 bases from J, with 16 bases in between. In DNA, the CDR3 is TGCGCCAGCAGCCAACCGGGACAAATACGGAATACGCAGTATTTT. It yields the protein CASSQPGQIRNTQYF.

This chain joins TRBV15 and TRBJ2-3; TRBD1 is a possible D gene (5 bases). The CDR3 sequence is 14 residues long. Germline V lookup: CDR1 LNHNV, CDR2 YYDKDF (reference sequence). V was clipped by 6 bases and J by 4 bases, with 14 bases between them. The CDR3 sequence: CATRKAGRPDTQYF. In DNA form, the CDR3 reads TGTGCCACCAGAAAGGCAGGGCGACCAGATACGCAGTATTTT.